These T cell receptor beta chains were read from a single sample in a study of shared clonotypes between healthy human individuals. Data came from immunoSEQ multiplex PCR; TCRdb stores just in-frame clones and leaves some out. Of over a million clones listed, less than 99% are singletons. Source material: naive CD4+ T cells sorted from blood. The receptors shown here come from a man aged 25-40 years in good health. Each CDR3 is given with its conserved first and last residue. A D gene is named only where the DNA matches it firmly. Only part of the rows carry a size: once, few, many, or a class if the clone is expanded.

V	J	size	D	DNA	CDR3
TRBV7-3	TRBJ2-1	NA	TRBD1	TGTGCCAGCAGCCTAGGACAGGGGGCGAGCCGGTTCTTC	CASSLGQGASRFF
TRBV19	TRBJ2-5	NA	TRBD1	TGTGCCAGTAGTAGAGGACAGGGACCAGAGACCCAGTACTTC	CASSRGQGPETQYF
TRBV5-8	TRBJ2-5	NA	TRBD1	TGTGCCAGCAGCTTGTACAGGGGGCGAGAGACCCAGTACTTC	CASSLYRGRETQYF
TRBV4-2	TRBJ1-5	NA	NA	TGTGCCAGCAGCCAAGAGGGAGAAAGCAATCAGCCCCAGCATTTT	CASSQEGESNQPQHF
TRBV2	TRBJ2-7	once	TRBD1	TGTGCCAGCAGAAGGACAGGCTCCTACGAGCAGTACTTC	CASRRTGSYEQYF
TRBV19	TRBJ2-7	NA	NA	TGTGCCAGTAGTATGCCCGGTGGGCTCTACGAGCAGTACTTC	CASSMPGGLYEQYF
TRBV7-2	TRBJ2-7	NA	NA	TGTGCCAGCAGGCGGGACCTCAGGGACGTCGGGTACGAGCAGTACTTC	CASRRDLRDVGYEQYF
TRBV9	TRBJ2-3	NA	NA	TGTGCCAGCAGCGTAGCTGGCGGGAAGACAGATACGCAGTATTTT	CASSVAGGKTDTQYF
TRBV25-1	TRBJ1-3	NA	NA	TGTGCCAGCAGTGAATCCGTTTATGGTTTTGGAAACACCATATATTTT	CASSESVYGFGNTIYF
TRBV2	TRBJ1-4	NA	NA	TGTGCCAGTCAGGTGGGGAGTACTAATGAAAAACTGTTTTTT	CASQVGSTNEKLFF
TRBV6-6	TRBJ2-5	NA	TRBD1	TGTGCCAGCAGTAACCCAGACAGGGGGCTGGAGACCCAGTACTTC	CASSNPDRGLETQYF
TRBV11-1	TRBJ1-5	once	TRBD1	TGTGCCAGCAGCAGACAGGGAGATCAGCCCCAGCATTTT	CASSRQGDQPQHF
TRBV5-1	TRBJ2-1	NA	TRBD1	TGCGCCAGCAGCTTTAACAGGGGCTACACAAATGAGCAGTTCTTC	CASSFNRGYTNEQFF
TRBV10-3	TRBJ1-5	NA	NA	TGTGCCATCAGTGGACGACAGACAGATCAGCCCCAGCATTTT	CAISGRQTDQPQHF
TRBV2	TRBJ2-7	NA	TRBD2	TGTGCCAGCAGTGATGGGAGGGGCTCCCGCGAGCAGTACTTC	CASSDGRGSREQYF
TRBV6-6	TRBJ1-5	NA	NA	TGTGCCAGCAGCTATACTCAGGGCCAGCCCCAGCATTTT	CASSYTQGQPQHF
TRBV30	TRBJ1-5	NA	TRBD1	TGTGCCTTTGGGACAGGCGGGGATCAGCCCCAGCATTTT	CAFGTGGDQPQHF
TRBV11-3	TRBJ1-1	NA	NA	TGTGCCAGCAGCTTCAGGGTGCGGGGAACTGAAGCTTTCTTT	CASSFRVRGTEAFF
TRBV5-5	TRBJ1-4	NA	NA	TGTGCCAGCAGCTTCGGCAGGGCCTTTCATGAAAAACTGTTTTTT	CASSFGRAFHEKLFF
TRBV19	TRBJ2-1	NA	NA	TGTGCCAGTAGTATCTTAGGTCGTGAGCAGTTCTTC	CASSILGREQFF
TRBV19	TRBJ1-2	NA	NA	TGTGCCAGTAGTCCTGTATCCGTCTATGGCTACACCTTC	CASSPVSVYGYTF
TRBV14	TRBJ2-5	once	NA	TGTGCCAGCAGCCAAGAAATCGCCGAGACCCAGTACTTC	CASSQEIAETQYF
TRBV28	TRBJ1-2	NA	NA	TGTGCCAGCAGTTTAGCAGGAAACTATGGCTACACCTTC	CASSLAGNYGYTF
TRBV19	TRBJ2-7	NA	TRBD2	TGTGCCAGTAGTATTTCGACTAGCGGCTACGAGCAGTACTTC	CASSISTSGYEQYF
TRBV10-3	TRBJ2-7	NA	TRBD2	TGTGCCACCCTGGGGGCCAGTCTGCGCGGGAGGGCCACCGAGCAGTACTTC	CATLGASLRGRATEQYF
TRBV7-6	TRBJ2-3	NA	TRBD2	TGTGCCAGCAGCTTAGACGCTGGGGGAGGGGTCGACACGCAGTATTTT	CASSLDAGGGVDTQYF
TRBV5-1	TRBJ2-3	NA	TRBD2	TGCGCCAGCAGCTTGGTGGGCGGGAGAAGCACAGATACGCAGTATTTT	CASSLVGGRSTDTQYF
TRBV7-6	TRBJ2-7	NA	NA	TGTGCCAGCAGCTCTAGGGGGGGTTCGGCCTACGAGCAGTACTTC	CASSSRGGSAYEQYF
TRBV18	TRBJ2-1	NA	NA	TGTGCCAGCTCACCACTGCTTGGGGGAGATGGGTACAATGAGCAGTTCTTC	CASSPLLGGDGYNEQFF
TRBV28	TRBJ1-2	NA	NA	TGTGCCAGCAGTTTGACAGGAAATGGCTACACCTTC	CASSLTGNGYTF
TRBV6-5	TRBJ2-7	once	TRBD1	TGTGCCAGCAGTTACTCGAGGGGGCCCCCGAGGGAGCAGTACTTC	CASSYSRGPPREQYF
TRBV5-6	TRBJ1-2	NA	TRBD1	TGTGCCAGCAGCCTTCCGGGACAGGGGGGAAGCTATGGCTACACCTTC	CASSLPGQGGSYGYTF
TRBV6-4	TRBJ2-2	NA	TRBD2	TGTGCCAGCAGTGGACTAGCGGAGTCCGGGGAGCTGTTTTTT	CASSGLAESGELFF
TRBV5-1	TRBJ2-1	NA	NA	TGCGCCAGCAGCTCTCCCCGGGGGAGTCTTTCCAATGAGCAGTTCTTC	CASSSPRGSLSNEQFF